These 5 T cell receptor beta chains originate from one sample sequenced in a study of shared clonotypes between healthy human individuals. Here immunoSEQ multiplex PCR was the method, and the copy in TCRdb shows in-frame clones only, minus some. The table records 600,000 to 750,000 clones, 90% of them present only once. Sequenced sample: memory CD8+ T cells from PBMCs. As for subset: CD45RO+ cells pooled with CCR7-negative TemRA cells. These receptors were collected from a man between 18 and 29 years old in good health. Some clones in this sample may be carry-over from other donors' samples.

The chain links TRBV2 to TRBJ2-2, with D possibly matching TRBD2 (5 bases). Between the trimmed V and J ends, which lost 6 bases and 4 bases, there was a span of 18 bases. Germline V gene lookup returns CDR1 SNHLY and CDR2 FYNNEI. The CDR3 runs 16 residues. CDR3: CASRLKGSGGTGELFF. CDR3 in DNA: TGTGCCAGCAGACTGAAGGGTTCAGGAGGCACCGGGGAGCTGTTTTTT.

This clone was recorded a few times. This chain uses TRBV30 with TRBJ1-5; no clear D. Germline V gives CDR1 GTSNPN, CDR2 SVGIG (reference sequence). The ends were cut back, 2 bases at V and 4 bases at J, with 15 bases in the middle. The CDR3 runs to 15 residues. The CDR3 region has the DNA TGTGCCTGGAGTTCCGCCCTCGGCGGGAATCAGCCCCAGCATTTT. Translating it yields CAWSSALGGNQPQHF. Full variable domain (remainder filled in from reference TRBV30 and TRBJ1-5): SQTIHQWPATLVQPVGSPLSLECTVEGTSNPNLYWYRQAAGRGLQLLFYSVGIGQISSEVPQNLSASRPQDRQFILSSKKLLLSDSGFYLCAWSSALGGNQPQHFGDGTRLSIL.

The chain carries TRBV7-8 and TRBJ2-2; tentative D call: TRBD1 (5 bases). The V gene's germline CDR1 is SGHVS and CDR2 FQNEAQ. The V and J ends lost 3 bases and 4 bases respectively, with 9 bases between them. The CDR3 totals 14 residues. The CDR3 loop reads CASSFGATTGELFF. The CDR3, as DNA: TGTGCCAGCAGCTTTGGGGCGACCACCGGGGAGCTGTTTTTT.

The chain has TRBV7-2 and TRBJ1-1; no firm D call. This CDR3 has 14 residues. CDR1 is SGHTA, CDR2 FQGNSA, per germline. Trimming took 2 bases from V and 9 from J, leaving 16 bases between them. Written as DNA, the CDR3 is TGTGCCAGCAGCTTAATGTCGTTCCCACCCAAAGCTTTCTTT. Amino acid sequence: CASSLMSFPPKAFF. The whole variable domain, remainder taken from reference TRBV7-2 and TRBJ1-1, is GAGVSQSPSNKVTEKGKDVELRCDPISGHTALYWYRQSLGQGLEFLIYFQGNSAPDKSGLPSDRFSAERTGGSVSTLTIQRTQQEDSAVYLCASSLMSFPPKAFFGQGTRLTVV.

The rearrangement joins TRBV7-6 to TRBJ2-2; 16 bases match TRBD2. Germline loops: CDR1 SGHVS, CDR2 FNYEAQ. CDR3 size: 17 residues. Trimming removed 5 bases from V and 4 bases from J; junction bases left unmatched: 4. The CDR3 sequence: CASSRGLAGGGTGELFF. The CDR3 DNA follows: TGTGCCAGCAGCCGGGGACTAGCGGGAGGGGGCACCGGGGAGCTGTTTTTT.